This T cell receptor (beta chain) came from a study of T cells in Graves' hyperthyroidism and ophthalmopathy. V shed 6 bases and J shed 2 bases, with 11 bases lying between them. Looked up from germline, CDR1 is MGHRA and CDR2 is YSYEKL. This CDR3 contains 13 residues. Patients affected by ophthalmopathy presented a Clinical Activity Score of at least 3, a NOSPECS grade of at least 4, and disease duration below 3 months. RNA transcripts gave rise to amplified TCR beta CDR3 regions. In the first-round RT-PCR of the TCR CDR3, the HTBI primer set was used. TCRdb recomputed calls from the multiplex PCR reads with MiXCR, one row per CDR3 protein. The data hold 500,000 to 800,000 distinct CDR3 sequences, with roughly 15% observed a single time. This clonotype was detected a few times.

This TCR came from a woman between 50 and 59 years old with Graves' ophthalmopathy. The specimen was blood. The chain joins TRBV4-1 to TRBJ2-7; TRBD1 might be the D (6 bases). CDR3 coding DNA: TGCGCCAGCAGTCAAAACAGGGCCTACGAGCAGTACTTC. Protein sequence: CASSQNRAYEQYF.